This T cell receptor beta chain comes out of a study of Ad26.COV2.S vaccination and SARS-CoV-2 variants. This clone was counted a single time. Profiled with immunoSEQ multiplex PCR; TCRdb holds only in-frame clones, not every one. The sample has around 340,000 clones; around 89% are singletons. CDR1 and CDR2 from the germline V gene are SEHNR and FQNEAQ (reference sequence). V was pared by 5 bases and J by 1 base, with 2 bases of the junction left unmatched. CDR3 length equals 14 residues. This sample's treatment: about 20 received Ad26.COV2.S at low or high dose, single or two shots; roughly five received placebo; per-sample allocation not given. Vaccine and placebo recipients were sampled on day 63 after the first injection. Immunization relied on an Ad26 vector, which expressed Wuhan-strain SARS-CoV-2 spike.

The sequencing used peripheral blood, collected in a trial of Ad26.COV2.S vaccine versus placebo. The rearrangement links TRBV7-9 to TRBJ1-1; 9 nucleotides line up with TRBD1. This receptor was identified in a person between 18 and 60 years old who received the Ad26.COV2.S COVID-19 vaccine or a placebo. The CDR3 DNA reads TGTGCCAGCAGCCTGACAGGGGGGAACACTGAAGCTTTCTTT. It is translated as CASSLTGGNTEAFF.